Below, 16 T cell receptor beta chains from the same sample are listed, as sequenced in a study of T cells in localized non-small cell lung cancer. Produced via immunoSEQ multiplex PCR; TCRdb's table is partial and in-frame only. The repertoire holds several thousand clones, approximately 15% seen once, with about 5% in the top ten. Sequenced here: normal lung tissue next to the tumor, sampled before any cancer treatment. Source of these receptors: a male donor older than 55 with stage II squamous cell lung carcinoma.

This clone has just a few counts. V usage is TRBV6-8 and J usage is TRBJ1-2; D call uncertain. The V end lost 6 bases, the J end lost 2 bases, and 10 bases lay between the germline ends. The CDR3 extends over 13 amino acids. CDR1 and CDR2 (germline): MNHGY, SAAAGT. Here the CDR3 reads CASREGRNYGYTF. In nucleotides, the CDR3 is TGTGCCAGCAGGGAGGGCCGGAACTATGGCTACACCTTC.

This sequence joins TRBV11-3 and TRBJ1-6, with D possibly matching TRBD1 (5 bases). This CDR3 spans 16 amino acids. V was clipped by 5 bases and J by 7 bases, with 18 bases between them. Germline V gene lookup returns CDR1 SGHNT and CDR2 YENEEA. CDR3 sequence (DNA): TGTGCCAGCAGCGTATATCCACGGGGGGGGAATTCACCCCTCCACTTT. Its protein is CASSVYPRGGNSPLHF.

Relative to its sample, this clone is medium-sized. V usage is TRBV6-8 and J usage is TRBJ2-1; TRBD1 might be the D (6 bases). The CDR3 contains 14 residues. In germline, CDR1 is MNHGY, CDR2 SAAAGT. V dropped 6 bases and J dropped 10 bases, with 19 bases sitting between them. The CDR3 DNA reads TGTGCCAGCAGCGAAAGGGGGTACACGAGCGAGCAGTTCTTC. It codes for CASSERGYTSEQFF.

This clone was counted a single time. The chain employs TRBV5-1 and TRBJ2-3, with 7 bases lining up with TRBD2. Germline V lookup: CDR1 SGHRS, CDR2 YFSETQ. V was clipped by 0 bases and J by 4 bases; unmatched bases: 8. The CDR3 spans 16 residues. CDR3: CASSLAGRGRSDTQYF. CDR3 nucleotides: TGCGCCAGCAGCTTGGCCGGGCGGGGGAGGTCAGATACGCAGTATTTT.

Judged by abundance, this clone is medium-sized. This rearrangement joins TRBV29-1 to TRBJ1-3; 7 nucleotides align to TRBD1. CDR3 length equals 14 residues. Per the germline V gene, CDR1 is SQVTM and CDR2 is ANQGSEA. With V trimmed by 5 bases and J by 2 bases, 6 bases remained unmatched. The CDR3, as DNA: TGCAGCGTTACAGGACAGGACGCTGGAAACACCATATATTTT. Protein: CSVTGQDAGNTIYF.

J is TRBJ1-4 and V is TRBV6-8; TRBD1 agrees at 10 bases. The V gene end was trimmed by 6 bases and the J gene end by 8 bases; junction bases not matched to a gene: 9. The CDR3 covers 15 residues. Germline loops: CDR1 MNHGY, CDR2 SAAAGT. The CDR3 spells CASSHDRGPGEKLFF. CDR3 in DNA: TGTGCCAGCAGCCACGACAGGGGGCCGGGGGAAAAACTGTTTTTT.

Relative to its sample, this clone is medium-sized. The chain is built from TRBV11-3 and TRBJ1-6; perhaps TRBD1 as D (6 bases). CDR3 length: 16 residues. V gave up 5 bases and J gave up 6 bases, with 17 bases separating them. In germline, CDR1 is SGHNT, CDR2 YENEEA. The CDR3 DNA sequence: TGTGCCAGCAGCCAAGGGGCAGGGGACCTTAATTCACCCCTCCACTTT. Its translation: CASSQGAGDLNSPLHF.

The chain combines TRBV6-8 with TRBJ2-2; D is tentatively TRBD1 or TRBD2 (5 bases each). Germline values: CDR1 MNHGY, CDR2 SAAAGT. V was cut by 0 bases and J by 3 bases, with 14 bases left in between. This CDR3 has 17 amino acids. The CDR3 DNA follows: TGTGCCAGCAGTTACTCGAGCCCCCGAGGGGACACCGGGGAGCTGTTTTTT. It codes for CASSYSSPRGDTGELFF.

This sequence joins TRBV15 and TRBJ1-5, with 8 nucleotides matching TRBD1. The CDR3 is made up of 17 amino acids. The germline gives CDR1 LNHNV, CDR2 YYDKDF (reference sequence). The J segment lost 1 base and the V segment lost 2 bases, leaving 7 bases of the junction unmatched. The CDR3 region is CATSRSGQGWSNQPQHF. The DNA of the CDR3 is TGTGCCACCAGCAGATCTGGACAGGGTTGGAGCAATCAGCCCCAGCATTTT.

This clone was counted between two and nine times. CDR3 DNA: TGTGCCAGCAGCCCCAGGGACAGGGGGAAGGACACTGAAGCTTTCTTT. Residues: CASSPRDRGKDTEAFF. The chain employs TRBV11-3 and TRBJ1-1; 11 bases map to TRBD1. CDR3 length equals 16 residues. Germline V CDR1 and CDR2: SGHNT, YENEEA. Unmatched junction bases numbered 8, after V lost 5 bases and J lost 3 bases.

In its sample, this clone ranks as medium-sized. The chain carries TRBV11-3 and TRBJ1-4, with 9 bases aligning to TRBD1. Looked up from germline, CDR1 is SGHNT and CDR2 is YENEEA. V trimming: 6 bases; J trimming: 1 base; junction bases outside the gene matches: 12. The CDR3 spans 18 residues. CDR3 in DNA: TGTGCCAGCAGTAAGGGACAGGGCGGAGGAAGAACTAATGAAAAACTGTTTTTT. Protein: CASSKGQGGGRTNEKLFF.

This clone was counted only a few times. This chain links TRBV6-8 with TRBJ1-1; 7 bases agree with TRBD1. The CDR3 consists of 15 residues. The germline V gene has CDR1 MNHGY and CDR2 SAAAGT. After removal of 8 bases from V and 4 bases from J, the junction contained 13 bases not matched to a gene. The DNA for the CDR3 is TGTGCCAGCTCAAACGCAGGGGGGGTAAGCACTGAAGCTTTCTTT. Translated, it gives CASSNAGGVSTEAFF.

This clone was counted ten times or more. V usage is TRBV4-1 and J usage is TRBJ2-5; D tentatively reads TRBD1 or TRBD2 (6 bases each). Germline V gives CDR1 MGHRA, CDR2 YSYEKL. The CDR3 runs to 15 residues. Trimming shortened V by 2 bases and J by 5 bases, and 15 bases separated the two germline ends. CDR3 residues: CASSQSGAGWETQYF. CDR3 nucleotide sequence: TGCGCCAGCAGCCAATCGGGGGCGGGGTGGGAGACCCAGTACTTC.

The gene calls are TRBV6-8 and TRBJ2-1; D is uncertain. The CDR3 is made up of 12 amino acids. CDR1 MNHGY and CDR2 SAAAGT come from the germline V gene. Trimming pared 2 bases from V and 9 bases from J, leaving 8 bases between. DNA of the CDR3: TGTGCCAGCAGTTACCCAATTGGTGAGCAGTTCTTC. Protein sequence: CASSYPIGEQFF.

The chain employs TRBV9 and TRBJ1-1; TRBD1 matches at 8 bases. V was pared by 4 bases and J by 1 base, with 6 bases of the junction left unmatched. Germline V CDR1 and CDR2: SGDLS, YYNGEE. The CDR3 has 15 residues. DNA of the CDR3: TGTGCCAGCAGCAGCTCAGGGGGCAGGAACACTGAAGCTTTCTTT. Its protein product is CASSSSGGRNTEAFF.

This clone has only a few counts. The chain uses TRBV6-8 and TRBJ2-3, with TRBD2 matching 16 bases. The CDR3 sequence is 18 residues long. V lost 1 base and J lost 3; bases outside the gene matches: 4. The germline CDR1 and CDR2 sequences are MNHGY and SAAAGT. The CDR3 DNA sequence: TGTGCCAGCAGTTACTGGGGACTAGCGGGAGGGGGTACAGATACGCAGTATTTT. Translation gives CASSYWGLAGGGTDTQYF.